The T cell receptor beta chain under discussion was sequenced for a study of shared clonotypes between healthy human individuals. Study-level results: The small donor group covered limited genetic and exposure diversity. Among non-shared clonotypes, generation probabilities were lower than among those shared by all four donors.

Per germline, CDR1 SQVTM and CDR2 ANQGSEA. The CDR3 runs 13 residues. Trimming pared 1 base from V and 2 bases from J, leaving 9 bases between. The data were produced by immunoSEQ multiplex PCR, yet TCRdb's version contains in-frame clones alone and is incomplete. The sample includes under 2,500,000 clones, under 97% of them seen just once. In regard to this clone: The antigen is unknown.

All of the donors resided in Nashville, Tennessee, and each was a Caucasian adult. The V and J genes are TRBV29-1 and TRBJ2-7; weak D call: TRBD1 (5 bases). The receptor's source is a young man in good health. Sequenced sample: naive CD4+ T cells sorted from blood. Stated subset: CD45RA+ positively selected. Here the CDR3 reads CSVEGQTPYEQYF. CDR3 nucleotide sequence: TGCAGCGTTGAAGGACAGACTCCCTACGAGCAGTACTTC.